This TCR beta chain was recovered during a study of T cells in Graves' hyperthyroidism and ophthalmopathy. Uncontrolled infection, other autoimmune disease, pregnancy or lactation excluded patients. Each diagnosis drew on symptoms, thyroxine, TRAb, thyroid ultrasound and orbital computed tomography findings. From RNA transcripts, TCR beta CDR3 regions were amplified. HTBI primers were used for first-round RT-PCR of the TCR CDR3. TCRdb called the multiplex PCR reads again in MiXCR, with one record for every CDR3 protein. The profile shows 130,000 or so distinct CDR3 sequences, around 20% of them singletons. This clonotype was recorded a few times. Its matching antigen is unknown. This CDR3 is 17 amino acids long. J gave up 1 base and V 2 bases, and 1 base lay outside the gene matches. Germline V gene lookup returns CDR1 MNHEY and CDR2 SVGAGI. General study findings and limits: Peripheral blood also featured most of the thyroid clonotypes expanded above 0.001.

The specimen was blood. The genes are TRBV6-5 and TRBJ2-1; TRBD2 matches 14 bases. The sequence came from a woman aged 45-59 years with Graves' hyperthyroidism that later progressed to Graves' ophthalmopathy. CDR3 sequence reads: CASSYRTSGRSYNEQFF. In DNA form, the CDR3 reads TGTGCCAGCAGTTACAGGACTAGCGGGAGGTCCTACAATGAGCAGTTCTTC.